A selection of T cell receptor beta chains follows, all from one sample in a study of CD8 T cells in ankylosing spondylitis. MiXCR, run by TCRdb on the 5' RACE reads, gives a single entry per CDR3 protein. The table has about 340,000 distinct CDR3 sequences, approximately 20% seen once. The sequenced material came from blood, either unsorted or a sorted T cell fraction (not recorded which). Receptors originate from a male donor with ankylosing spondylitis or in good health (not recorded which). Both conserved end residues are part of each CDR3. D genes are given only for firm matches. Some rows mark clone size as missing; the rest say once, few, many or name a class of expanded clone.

CASTLGSGDTDTQYF,TGTGCCAGCACTCTGGGTAGCGGTGACACAGATACGCAGTATTTT,TRBV12-3/TRBV12-4,few,TRBJ2-3,NA
CSARDLAGIDYEQYF,TGCAGTGCTAGAGATTTAGCGGGGATAGACTACGAGCAGTACTTC,TRBV20-1,few,TRBJ2-7,TRBD2
CASSEVTGVVNYGYTF,TGTGCCAGCAGTGAAGTGACAGGCGTCGTTAACTATGGCTACACCTTC,TRBV6-1,NA,TRBJ1-2,NA
CAPGSGNTIYF,TGTGCCCCGGGATCGGGAAACACCATATATTTT,TRBV12-3/TRBV12-4,few,TRBJ1-3,NA
CASSPNGNGVYEQYF,TGCGCCAGCAGCCCGAACGGAAATGGGGTCTACGAGCAGTACTTC,TRBV4-1,few,TRBJ2-7,NA
CASTPAPGNEQFF,TGTGCCAGCACGCCAGCCCCTGGGAATGAGCAGTTCTTC,TRBV7-6,NA,TRBJ2-1,NA
CASSDNPGFSYEQYF,TGTGCCAGCAGTGATAATCCAGGCTTCTCCTACGAGCAGTACTTC,TRBV6-4,NA,TRBJ2-7,NA
CAISEEPYNEQFF,TGTGCCATCAGTGAAGAACCTTACAATGAGCAGTTCTTC,TRBV10-3,NA,TRBJ2-1,NA
CASSGRGHGEETQYF,TGTGCCAGCAGCGGGCGGGGCCATGGAGAAGAGACCCAGTACTTC,TRBV9,NA,TRBJ2-5,NA
CASSLSGGVTDTQYF,TGTGCCAGCAGTTTAAGCGGGGGAGTGACAGATACGCAGTATTTT,TRBV27,few,TRBJ2-3,TRBD2
CASSVVVWGIVSNQPQHF,TGTGCCAGCAGCGTAGTCGTATGGGGAATCGTGAGCAATCAGCCCCAGCATTTT,TRBV9,few,TRBJ1-5,NA
CASSSPATGLGYEQYF,TGTGCCAGCAGCTCCCCCGCGACAGGGCTCGGATACGAGCAGTACTTC,TRBV5-8,NA,TRBJ2-7,TRBD1
CASSRTGGVYEQYF,TGTGCCAGCAGCCGGACAGGGGGCGTCTACGAGCAGTACTTC,TRBV27,NA,TRBJ2-7,TRBD1
CASSETLAVHTDTQYF,TGTGCCAGCAGTGAAACACTAGCGGTACACACAGATACGCAGTATTTT,TRBV2,NA,TRBJ2-3,TRBD2
CASSSGSAKNIQYF,TGTGCCAGCAGCTCTGGGTCGGCCAAAAACATTCAGTACTTC,TRBV7-9,NA,TRBJ2-4,NA
CSATTGFLQFF,TGCAGTGCCACCACTGGTTTCCTCCAGTTCTTC,TRBV20-1,NA,TRBJ2-1,NA
CSARDLAGANNEQFF,TGCAGTGCTAGAGATCTAGCGGGGGCTAACAATGAGCAGTTCTTC,TRBV20-1,once,TRBJ2-1,TRBD2
CASSPRFGTGLADTQYF,TGTGCCAGCAGCCCCCGGTTTGGGACAGGGCTGGCAGATACGCAGTATTTT,TRBV7-9,NA,TRBJ2-3,TRBD1
CASSGQGLADTQYF,TGCGCCAGCAGTGGGCAGGGTCTAGCCGATACGCAGTATTTT,TRBV10-2,few,TRBJ2-3,NA
CASSLVRGGYNEQFF,TGTGCCAGCAGCTTGGTGCGGGGGGGTTACAATGAGCAGTTCTTC,TRBV5-6,NA,TRBJ2-1,TRBD2
CASSTQGTEVETQYF,TGTGCCAGCAGTACACAGGGGACGGAGGTCGAGACCCAGTACTTC,TRBV6-1,few,TRBJ2-5,TRBD1
CASSAAGGGSYEQYF,TGTGCCAGCAGCGCTGCGGGGGGCGGCTCCTACGAGCAGTACTTC,TRBV9,NA,TRBJ2-7,TRBD2
CASSAQGVRSQPQHF,TGTGCCAGCAGCGCACAGGGGGTTCGAAGCCAGCCCCAGCATTTT,TRBV12-3/TRBV12-4,NA,TRBJ1-5,TRBD1
CASSPGASPYEQYF,TGTGCCAGCAGCCCAGGCGCTTCCCCCTACGAGCAGTACTTC,TRBV7-9,few,TRBJ2-7,NA
CASSYGTGALTNTGELFF,TGTGCCAGCAGCTACGGGACAGGGGCCCTCACGAACACCGGGGAGCTGTTTTTT,TRBV11-1,NA,TRBJ2-2,TRBD1
CASPTQRTDANTGELFF,TGTGCCAGTCCTACCCAAAGGACCGATGCGAACACCGGGGAGCTGTTTTTT,TRBV6-8,few,TRBJ2-2,NA
CASSSHRAPNTGELFF,TGTGCCAGCAGCTCCCACAGGGCACCGAACACCGGGGAGCTGTTTTTT,TRBV9,few,TRBJ2-2,NA
CASSFLPSGGSTYNEQFF,TGTGCCAGCAGCTTTTTGCCTAGCGGGGGTTCAACCTACAATGAGCAGTTCTTC,TRBV11-1,NA,TRBJ2-1,TRBD2
CASTRRDSLPGETQYF,TGTGCCAGCACTCGGAGGGACAGCCTCCCTGGGGAGACCCAGTACTTC,TRBV3-1,NA,TRBJ2-5,NA
CASSLAQSYNEQFF,TGCGCCAGCAGCTTGGCCCAGTCCTACAATGAGCAGTTCTTC,TRBV5-1,few,TRBJ2-1,NA
CSASDMDREATDTQYF,TGCAGTGCTAGCGACATGGACAGGGAGGCAACAGATACGCAGTATTTT,TRBV20-1,many,TRBJ2-3,TRBD1
CASSFADVHQPQHF,TGTGCCAGCAGCTTTGCTGATGTACATCAGCCCCAGCATTTT,TRBV5-5,NA,TRBJ1-5,NA
CASSSTLRQPPYNEQFF,TGTGCCAGCAGCTCGACACTAAGGCAGCCCCCCTACAATGAGCAGTTCTTC,TRBV11-2,few,TRBJ2-1,NA
CSVVGGVSEKLFF,TGCAGCGTTGTAGGGGGCGTGAGTGAAAAACTGTTTTTT,TRBV29-1,NA,TRBJ1-4,TRBD1
CASSFFTDNTGELFF,TGCGCCAGCAGCTTTTTCACGGATAACACCGGGGAGCTGTTTTTT,TRBV5-1,many,TRBJ2-2,NA
CAISGRGVGDQETGELFF,TGTGCCATCAGTGGGAGGGGAGTGGGGGATCAGGAGACCGGGGAGCTGTTTTTT,TRBV10-3,NA,TRBJ2-2,NA
CASSLVQGLETQYF,TGCGCCAGCAGCTTGGTCCAGGGCTTAGAGACCCAGTACTTC,TRBV5-1,many,TRBJ2-5,NA
CASSLEGDGTAF,TGTGCCAGCAGCTTAGAGGGTGACGGGACAGCCTTT,TRBV11-2,NA,TRBJ1-4,TRBD1
CATGGENTGELFF,TGCGCCACCGGGGGGGAGAACACCGGGGAGCTGTTTTTT,TRBV4-1,NA,TRBJ2-2,TRBD2
CASSSHLAGGPNEQFF,TGTGCCAGCAGCTCGCACCTAGCGGGGGGGCCCAATGAGCAGTTCTTC,TRBV7-9,few,TRBJ2-1,TRBD2
CASSLYRGQTDTQYF,TGTGCCAGCAGTTTGTACAGGGGGCAGACAGATACGCAGTATTTT,TRBV12-3/TRBV12-4,NA,TRBJ2-3,TRBD1
CSATGAPDYPMGHEQFF,TGCAGTGCAACCGGAGCGCCGGACTATCCGATGGGTCATGAGCAGTTCTTC,TRBV20-1,few,TRBJ2-1,NA
CASKSSGDTDTQYF,TGTGCCAGCAAATCCAGCGGGGACACAGATACGCAGTATTTT,TRBV6-4,few,TRBJ2-3,TRBD2
CSARDVWRRGLGEQYF,TGCAGTGCTAGAGATGTATGGCGCAGGGGGCTGGGGGAGCAGTACTTC,TRBV20-1,NA,TRBJ2-7,TRBD1
CASWAGALGTDTQYF,TGTGCCAGCTGGGCGGGGGCGCTGGGCACAGATACGCAGTATTTT,TRBV27,few,TRBJ2-3,NA
CASSSLAGGRTDTQYF,TGTGCCAGCAGTTCCCTAGCGGGGGGTCGCACAGATACGCAGTATTTT,TRBV6-2/TRBV6-3,few,TRBJ2-3,TRBD2
CASSLAWGSSTDTQYF,TGCGCCAGCAGCTTGGCCTGGGGCAGTAGCACAGATACGCAGTATTTT,TRBV5-1,few,TRBJ2-3,NA
CASSFRTREYYNEQFF,TGTGCCAGCAGCTTCCGGACTAGAGAATACTACAATGAGCAGTTCTTC,TRBV7-2,few,TRBJ2-1,TRBD2
CSVRRPARNSYEQYF,TGCAGCGTCCGACGGCCAGCCCGCAACTCCTACGAGCAGTACTTC,TRBV29-1,NA,TRBJ2-7,NA
CTSSQVLAGTNEQFF,TGCACCAGCAGCCAAGTACTAGCGGGGACCAATGAGCAGTTCTTC,TRBV1,NA,TRBJ2-1,NA
CASSFRVELETQYF,TGTGCCAGCAGCTTCCGAGTAGAGTTGGAGACCCAGTACTTC,TRBV5-4,NA,TRBJ2-5,NA
CSVASISEAFF,TGCAGCGTTGCTTCTATCTCGGAAGCTTTCTTT,TRBV29-1,few,TRBJ1-1,NA
CASSDGSGVGETQYF,TGTGCCAGCAGCGACGGTTCAGGGGTCGGGGAGACCCAGTACTTC,TRBV9,few,TRBJ2-5,NA
CSASGRSYEQYF,TGCAGCGCTTCGGGACGGAGTTACGAGCAGTACTTC,TRBV29-1,few,TRBJ2-7,NA
CASSLRGENTEAFF,TGTGCCAGCAGTTTACGGGGGGAGAACACTGAAGCTTTCTTT,TRBV12-3/TRBV12-4,NA,TRBJ1-1,NA
CASPKFSSYNEQFF,TGTGCCAGCCCAAAGTTCAGCTCCTACAATGAGCAGTTCTTC,TRBV12-3/TRBV12-4,NA,TRBJ2-1,NA
CASSLGLGQGASEQYF,TGTGCCAGCAGTTTAGGGCTCGGACAGGGGGCGTCCGAGCAGTACTTC,TRBV28,NA,TRBJ2-7,TRBD1
CASTSIGQSTDTQYF,TGTGCCAGTACCAGCATCGGACAGTCTACAGATACGCAGTATTTT,TRBV2,NA,TRBJ2-3,NA
CASSQGYRGEIEQYF,TGCGCCAGCAGCCAAGGATATCGGGGGGAGATCGAGCAGTACTTC,TRBV4-1,few,TRBJ2-7,TRBD2
CASSFPGWYEQYF,TGTGCCAGCAGTTTTCCGGGGTGGTACGAGCAGTACTTC,TRBV28,NA,TRBJ2-7,NA